Listed here are 6 T cell receptor beta chains from one sample, sequenced in a study of T-cell reconstitution after alpha-beta-depleted transplantation in children (dated by TCRdb to 2016 to 2017). The library was obtained by PCR. Reads for this sample came from an Illumina HiSeq 2500. TCR libraries were prepared with molecular barcoding, using unique molecular identifiers to normalize TCRbeta repertoire quantification. Starting from the raw public reads, TCRdb applied fastp trimming at Q25, assembled clones with MiXCR and retained in-frame beta chains. Each CDR3 protein gets just one entry, which takes the most common genes and DNA from the rows behind it. This sample is represented by around 240,000 distinct CDR3 sequences; roughly 8.2% of them were singletons. Of the sample, under 8% falls within the top ten clones. The treatment or condition label on this specimen signifies: allogeneic hematopoietic cell transplantation with graft depleted of TCRalphabeta T cells and CD19 B cells.

The sample was PBMCs, mostly from graft donor cells, taken 180 days after TCRalphabeta/CD19-depleted stem cell transplant. The receptors stem from a male patient aged 5 to 17 who had a stem cell transplant for acute lymphoblastic leukemia, so the T cells may come from the graft donor.

In this sample, this clonotype turned up many times. This rearrangement joins TRBV10-3 to TRBJ2-2; 9 bases are shared with TRBD2. Germline V gives CDR1 ENHRY, CDR2 SYGVKD. J gave up 1 base and V 4 bases, and 4 bases lay outside the gene matches. The CDR3 length is 16 residues. This chain's CDR3 is CAISGLAGRNTGELFF. The CDR3 DNA reads as TGTGCCATCAGTGGTCTAGCGGGGAGGAACACCGGGGAGCTGTTTTTT.

This clonotype was recorded at least ten times. This chain uses TRBV12-3 or TRBV12-4 with TRBJ2-3, with D maybe TRBD2 (6 bases). The CDR3 runs to 16 residues. V lost 4 bases and J lost 2, with 16 bases in between. The CDR3 spells CASSWSGTRITDTQYF. CDR3 nucleotides: TGTGCCAGCAGTTGGTCGGGGACTCGAATCACAGATACGCAGTATTTT.

This clonotype was counted at least ten times. The chain combines TRBV20-1 with TRBJ1-5; possibly TRBD1 for D (5 bases). V lost 6 bases to trimming and J lost 12 bases, with 15 bases between them. CDR1 and CDR2 from the germline V gene are DFQATT and SNEGSKA (reference sequence). This CDR3 region has 11 residues. As DNA, the CDR3 is TGCAGTGCCATGGGGGGACTGCTCCAGCATTTT. Translation gives CSAMGGLLQHF.

This clonotype has more than one count but fewer than ten. Compared with germline, one end of the junction differs, possibly owing to a read error. The rearrangement uses TRBV5-1 and TRBJ2-1; no clear D gene. Germline V gene data show CDR1 as SGHRS and CDR2 as YFSETQ. This CDR3 has 19 amino acids. CDR3 DNA: TGCGCCAGCAGCCCCCTCCCCTGGGCATCCTCCCCACCCTACGATGAGCAGTTCTTC. Amino acids: CASSPLPWASSPPYDEQFF.

V gene TRBV29-1 combines with J gene TRBJ1-2, with 9 bases aligning to TRBD1. J gave up 4 bases and V 0 bases, and 15 bases lay outside the gene matches. Germline loops: CDR1 SQVTM, CDR2 ANQGSEA. This CDR3 is 18 amino acids long. CDR3 nucleotides: TGCAGCGTTGAAGATCTTGACCTCCGGGACAGGGCTCCCTATGGCTACACCTTC. This sequence encodes CSVEDLDLRDRAPYGYTF.

In its sample, this clonotype was seen a few times. At one of its ends the junction is not consistent with the germline gene, which may arise from a read error. The chain recombines TRBV7-8 with TRBJ2-7; D is undetermined. The CDR3 consists of 12 residues. Germline CDR1 reads SGHVS; CDR2 reads FQNEAQ. Written as DNA, the CDR3 is TGTGCCAGCAGCTTGGTTCCGGACGGGTTGGACTTC. Protein sequence: CASSLVPDGLDF.